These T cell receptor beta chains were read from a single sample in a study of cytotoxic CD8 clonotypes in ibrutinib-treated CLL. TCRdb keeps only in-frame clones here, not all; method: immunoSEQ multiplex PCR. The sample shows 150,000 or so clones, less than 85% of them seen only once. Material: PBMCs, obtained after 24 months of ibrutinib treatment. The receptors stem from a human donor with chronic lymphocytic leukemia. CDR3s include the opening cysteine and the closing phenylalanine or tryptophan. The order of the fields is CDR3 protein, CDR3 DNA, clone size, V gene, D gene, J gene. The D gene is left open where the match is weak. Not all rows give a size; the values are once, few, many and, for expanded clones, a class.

CDR3: CATSLNTEAFF
DNA: TGTGCCACCAGCTTGAACACTGAAGCTTTCTTT
size: once
V: TRBV15
D: NA
J: TRBJ1-1

CDR3: CASLFIRGGGYGYTF
DNA: TGTGCCAGTCTTTTTATCCGGGGCGGGGGCTATGGCTACACCTTC
size: once
V: TRBV6-6
D: NA
J: TRBJ1-2

CDR3: CASSVGSVGGAGNTIYF
DNA: TGTGCCAGCAGCGTAGGAAGCGTCGGGGGCGCTGGAAACACCATATATTTT
size: NA
V: TRBV9
D: NA
J: TRBJ1-3

CDR3: CAGTSGGYNEQFF
DNA: TGCGCCGGGACTAGCGGGGGTTACAATGAGCAGTTCTTC
size: once
V: TRBV5-1
D: TRBD2
J: TRBJ2-1

CDR3: CASSRMMAGGQETQYF
DNA: TGTGCCAGCAGCCGGATGATGGCGGGGGGACAAGAGACCCAGTACTTC
size: NA
V: TRBV11-2
D: TRBD2
J: TRBJ2-5

CDR3: CASSPRVAGGGFMATQYF
DNA: TGTGCCAGCTCTCCCCGGGTAGCGGGAGGAGGATTCATGGCGACCCAGTACTTC
size: NA
V: TRBV18
D: TRBD2
J: TRBJ2-5

CDR3: CASSLEGGVRETQYF
DNA: TGCGCCAGCAGCTTGGAAGGGGGCGTTCGGGAGACCCAGTACTTC
size: once
V: TRBV5-1
D: TRBD1
J: TRBJ2-5

CDR3: CASSLFGAGRNTEAFF
DNA: TGTGCCAGCAGCTTATTTGGGGCAGGTCGGAACACTGAAGCTTTCTTT
size: NA
V: TRBV7-3
D: NA
J: TRBJ1-1

CDR3: CASSMDSLKLNTEAFF
DNA: TGTGCCAGCAGCATGGACAGCCTCAAACTGAACACTGAAGCTTTCTTT
size: NA
V: TRBV5-4
D: NA
J: TRBJ1-1

CDR3: CASSFFGQRTGRIEQYF
DNA: TGTGCCAGCAGCTTTTTCGGACAACGGACGGGACGGATCGAGCAGTACTTC
size: NA
V: TRBV7-9
D: NA
J: TRBJ2-7

CDR3: CASSFHNEQFF
DNA: TGTGCCAGCAGCTTCCACAATGAGCAGTTCTTC
size: once
V: TRBV7-6
D: NA
J: TRBJ2-1

CDR3: CASSEYGGYTGELFF
DNA: TGTGCCAGCAGTGAATATGGGGGCTACACCGGGGAGCTGTTTTTT
size: NA
V: TRBV6-1
D: NA
J: TRBJ2-2

CDR3: CASSLKSYEQYF
DNA: TGTGCCAGCAGTCTCAAGAGTTACGAGCAGTACTTC
size: once
V: TRBV28
D: NA
J: TRBJ2-7

CDR3: CASSPTGTGSYNEQFF
DNA: TGTGCCAGCAGTCCAACAGGGACAGGCTCCTACAATGAGCAGTTCTTC
size: NA
V: TRBV28
D: TRBD1
J: TRBJ2-1

CDR3: CASSIGGGSNQPQHF
DNA: TGTGCCAGTAGTATAGGTGGGGGGTCAAATCAGCCCCAGCATTTT
size: NA
V: TRBV19
D: NA
J: TRBJ1-5

CDR3: CASSPRGGQGETQYF
DNA: TGTGCCAGCAGTCCAAGGGGGGGACAAGGGGAGACCCAGTACTTC
size: NA
V: TRBV7-6
D: NA
J: TRBJ2-5

CDR3: CASSRATSGGSYEQYF
DNA: TGTGCCAGCAGTCGTGCAACTAGCGGAGGCTCCTACGAGCAGTACTTC
size: NA
V: TRBV7-2
D: TRBD2
J: TRBJ2-7

CDR3: CSPERNNEQFF
DNA: TGCAGTCCGGAGCGGAACAATGAGCAGTTCTTC
size: NA
V: TRBV20-1
D: NA
J: TRBJ2-1

CDR3: CASGLTATLYNEQFF
DNA: TGTGCCAGTGGTCTAACAGCGACGCTCTACAATGAGCAGTTCTTC
size: few
V: TRBV6-5
D: NA
J: TRBJ2-1

CDR3: CSVAQGTNYGYTF
DNA: TGCAGCGTTGCACAGGGCACTAACTATGGCTACACCTTC
size: NA
V: TRBV29-1
D: NA
J: TRBJ1-2

CDR3: CSASLNTEAFF
DNA: TGCAGTGCTAGTTTGAACACTGAAGCTTTCTTT
size: NA
V: TRBV20-1
D: NA
J: TRBJ1-1

CDR3: CASSRVGLTPNEQYF
DNA: TGCGCCAGCAGCCGCGTTGGTTTGACGCCTAACGAGCAGTACTTC
size: NA
V: TRBV5-1
D: NA
J: TRBJ2-7

CDR3: CASSLTGTLKGGELFF
DNA: TGCGCCAGCAGCTTAACCGGGACCCTCAAGGGAGGGGAGCTGTTTTTT
size: NA
V: TRBV5-1
D: NA
J: TRBJ2-2

CDR3: CASSYKGAYGYTF
DNA: TGTGCCAGCAGTTACAAGGGCGCCTATGGCTACACCTTC
size: medium-sized
V: TRBV6-5
D: NA
J: TRBJ1-2

CDR3: CASSYNGPSNYGYTF
DNA: TGTGCCAGCAGTTACAACGGGCCTTCCAACTATGGCTACACCTTC
size: once
V: TRBV6-5
D: NA
J: TRBJ1-2

CDR3: CASSRDRPPNLQYF
DNA: TGTGCCAGCAGTCGGGACAGACCCCCAAATCTTCAGTACTTC
size: NA
V: TRBV2
D: TRBD1
J: TRBJ2-4

CDR3: CASSSRGPMNTEAFF
DNA: TGTGCCAGCTCAAGCAGGGGGCCGATGAACACTGAAGCTTTCTTT
size: once
V: TRBV18
D: TRBD1
J: TRBJ1-1

CDR3: CAISESQGRHPLIEQYF
DNA: TGTGCCATCAGTGAGTCCCAAGGACGGCACCCTCTAATTGAGCAGTACTTC
size: NA
V: TRBV10-3
D: NA
J: TRBJ2-7

CDR3: CASSKKRGLAKNIQYF
DNA: TGTGCCAGCAGCAAAAAGCGGGGGCTAGCCAAAAACATTCAGTACTTC
size: NA
V: TRBV7-3
D: TRBD2
J: TRBJ2-4

CDR3: CASSLSLPGRPSGANVLTF
DNA: TGCGCCAGCAGCCTGTCCCTACCGGGGCGACCCTCTGGGGCCAACGTCCTGACTTTC
size: once
V: TRBV4-3
D: NA
J: TRBJ2-6

CDR3: CASSQDRAAGDTEAFF
DNA: TGCGCCAGCAGCCAAGATAGGGCAGCGGGAGACACTGAAGCTTTCTTT
size: NA
V: TRBV4-3
D: NA
J: TRBJ1-1

CDR3: CASSPPGTGGYNEQFF
DNA: TGTGCCAGCAGCCCACCCGGGACAGGGGGATACAATGAGCAGTTCTTC
size: once
V: TRBV5-4
D: TRBD1
J: TRBJ2-1

CDR3: CASGLAPAYGYTF
DNA: TGTGCCAGTGGGCTGGCCCCAGCGTATGGCTACACCTTC
size: few
V: TRBV19
D: NA
J: TRBJ1-2

CDR3: CASSRDSLNTEAFF
DNA: TGTGCCAGCTCAAGGGACAGCCTGAACACTGAAGCTTTCTTT
size: NA
V: TRBV18
D: TRBD1
J: TRBJ1-1

CDR3: CASSEHRDQPQHF
DNA: TGTGCCAGCAGTGAACACAGGGACCAGCCCCAGCATTTT
size: NA
V: TRBV6-1
D: NA
J: TRBJ1-5

CDR3: CASSRNMNTEAFF
DNA: TGCGCCAGCAGTCGGAACATGAACACTGAAGCTTTCTTT
size: many
V: TRBV10-1
D: NA
J: TRBJ1-1

CDR3: CASSLGNPVNEQFF
DNA: TGTGCCAGCAGCTTAGGTAACCCTGTGAATGAGCAGTTCTTC
size: NA
V: TRBV7-2
D: NA
J: TRBJ2-1

CDR3: CASSEGTGTRRDTQYF
DNA: TGTGCCAGCAGTGAAGGAACCGGGACTAGAAGAGATACGCAGTATTTT
size: NA
V: TRBV6-1
D: TRBD2
J: TRBJ2-3

CDR3: CASSPAPGDRGGEKLFF
DNA: TGTGCCAGCTCACCTGCGCCGGGGGACAGGGGAGGTGAAAAACTGTTTTTT
size: NA
V: TRBV18
D: TRBD1
J: TRBJ1-4

CDR3: CASSATETGANVLTF
DNA: TGTGCCAGCAGCGCAACAGAGACTGGGGCCAACGTCCTGACTTTC
size: NA
V: TRBV9
D: NA
J: TRBJ2-6

CDR3: CASSGTDRGFEQYF
DNA: TGTGCCAGCAGTGGAACGGACAGGGGGTTCGAGCAGTACTTC
size: NA
V: TRBV28
D: TRBD1
J: TRBJ2-7

CDR3: CARGRGLETQYF
DNA: TGCGCCAGAGGCAGGGGTCTAGAGACCCAGTACTTC
size: NA
V: TRBV23-1
D: NA
J: TRBJ2-5

CDR3: CASGPTGGTDTQYF
DNA: TGTGCCAGCGGGCCGACAGGTGGGACAGATACGCAGTATTTT
size: NA
V: TRBV9
D: NA
J: TRBJ2-3

CDR3: CATRNANYGYTF
DNA: TGTGCCACCCGAAACGCTAACTATGGCTACACCTTC
size: NA
V: TRBV19
D: NA
J: TRBJ1-2

CDR3: CASSESGKETQYF
DNA: TGTGCCAGCAGTGAATCAGGGAAAGAGACCCAGTACTTC
size: NA
V: TRBV25-1
D: NA
J: TRBJ2-5

CDR3: CASSLGGYSNQPQHF
DNA: TGTGCCAGCAGCTTAGGCGGTTATAGCAATCAGCCCCAGCATTTT
size: NA
V: TRBV7-2
D: NA
J: TRBJ1-5

CDR3: CASSQDLGRIYEQYF
DNA: TGCGCCAGCAGCCAAGATCTTGGGCGGATCTACGAGCAGTACTTC
size: NA
V: TRBV4-1
D: NA
J: TRBJ2-7

CDR3: CASSQEKGKGALGYTF
DNA: TGTGCCAGCAGCCAAGAAAAGGGGAAGGGGGCGCTGGGCTACACCTTC
size: NA
V: TRBV4-2
D: TRBD1
J: TRBJ1-2

CDR3: CASSLGPSGGQETQYF
DNA: TGCGCCAGCAGCTTGGGTCCTAGCGGGGGGCAAGAGACCCAGTACTTC
size: once
V: TRBV5-1
D: TRBD2
J: TRBJ2-5

CDR3: CAWSIRTYEQYF
DNA: TGTGCCTGGAGTATACGAACCTACGAGCAGTACTTC
size: NA
V: TRBV30
D: NA
J: TRBJ2-7

CDR3: CASSPSGSNQPQHF
DNA: TGTGCCAGCTCACCAAGTGGGTCCAATCAGCCCCAGCATTTT
size: NA
V: TRBV18
D: NA
J: TRBJ1-5

CDR3: CASSLGEGLAGNNEQFF
DNA: TGTGCCAGCAGCTTAGGGGAGGGACTAGCGGGAAACAATGAGCAGTTCTTC
size: NA
V: TRBV13
D: TRBD2
J: TRBJ2-1

CDR3: CASSSYGTASGNTIYF
DNA: TGTGCCAGCAGTTCATATGGGACGGCCTCTGGAAACACCATATATTTT
size: NA
V: TRBV27
D: NA
J: TRBJ1-3

CDR3: CASSYSGQGVREKLFF
DNA: TGTGCCAGCAGTTACTCCGGGCAGGGGGTGCGAGAAAAACTGTTTTTT
size: once
V: TRBV6-6
D: TRBD1
J: TRBJ1-4

CDR3: CASSYSYGPSNQPQHF
DNA: TGTGCCAGCAGCTATTCATATGGGCCGTCAAATCAGCCCCAGCATTTT
size: NA
V: TRBV7-9
D: NA
J: TRBJ1-5

CDR3: CASSLDGAGREAPLHF
DNA: TGTGCCAGCAGTTTGGATGGGGCTGGGCGGGAAGCACCCCTCCACTTT
size: NA
V: TRBV7-8
D: NA
J: TRBJ1-6

CDR3: CASSLGAQYEKLFF
DNA: TGTGCCAGCAGTTTAGGGGCACAGTATGAAAAACTGTTTTTT
size: NA
V: TRBV28
D: NA
J: TRBJ1-4

CDR3: CASSRPPGQGAYGYTF
DNA: TGTGCCAGCAGTCGTCCACCGGGACAGGGGGCATATGGCTACACCTTC
size: NA
V: TRBV7-9
D: TRBD1
J: TRBJ1-2

CDR3: CAISPFRGTYEQYF
DNA: TGTGCCATCAGTCCTTTCAGGGGGACGTACGAGCAGTACTTC
size: NA
V: TRBV10-3
D: TRBD1
J: TRBJ2-7